The 3 T cell receptor beta chains reported below all come from one sample, sequenced in a study of blood T cell repertoires in COVID-19. Using immunoSEQ multiplex PCR, the repertoire was profiled, and TCRdb retains in-frame clones only, with some absent. This table holds roughly 100,000 clones, about 90% found once. Input material: peripheral blood. The origin of the receptors is a man aged 18 to 29 with COVID-19, enrolled during active disease.

V is TRBV30 and J is TRBJ1-5; no definite D call. The V gene's germline CDR1 is GTSNPN and CDR2 SVGIG (reference sequence). V was trimmed by 7 bases and J by 3 bases, leaving 13 bases between them. This CDR3 region has 13 residues. The CDR3 DNA sequence: TGTGCCTTCTCCGGAGGGATCAATCAGCCCCAGCATTTT. This encodes CAFSGGINQPQHF.

V and J are TRBV4-1 and TRBJ2-5; tentatively, D is TRBD1 (6 bases). In germline, CDR1 is MGHRA, CDR2 YSYEKL. This CDR3 comprises 15 residues. Trimming removed 0 bases from V and 1 base from J, with 9 bases in between. CDR3 in amino acids: CASSQDRTVQETQYF. The CDR3 bases are TGCGCCAGCAGCCAAGACCGGACAGTCCAAGAGACCCAGTACTTC.

This rearrangement joins TRBV28 to TRBJ1-3, with no clear D. Deletions cut 7 bases from V and 2 bases from J, with 18 bases between. This CDR3 region has 16 residues. Germline CDR1 MDHEN, CDR2 SYDVKM. In nucleotides, the CDR3 is TGTGCCAGCACCTTTTCTCGGACTGCTACTGGAAACACCATATATTTT. Translated, it gives CASTFSRTATGNTIYF.